This T cell receptor beta chain was retrieved from a study of vaccination and CD4 T cells after COVID-19 (dated by TCRdb to 2022 to 2024). Regarding the study in general: The convalescent cohort included six males and four females, with two Hispanic individuals, seven Caucasians, two Asians and one multiracial person. Participants got two doses of the Pfizer-BioNTech BNT162b2 vaccine (n=8) or two doses of the Moderna mRNA-1273 vaccine (n=2). Post-COVID blood samples from convalescent patients were collected a median of about 110 days after diagnosis, with a range of 35 to 161 days. Post-vaccine blood samples were taken a median of 72 days after the second vaccine dose, with a range of roughly 14 to 250 days. Overlapping spike peptide pools from SARS-CoV-2 and from the common cold coronaviruses HCoV-NL63, HCoV-OC43 and HCoV-229E were used as culture stimuli. Control cultures received a CEFX viral epitope pool as the positive control, an HIV-1 Nef peptide pool as the negative control, or no peptide. In 9 to 11 COVID-19 convalescent patients and a handful of infection-naive healthy vaccine recipients, researchers compared the spike-specific CD4+ TCR repertoire from before mRNA vaccination with the repertoire from after. An earlier paper using these donors assessed, at the TCR clonotype level, memory CD4+ T cell crossreactivity between SARS-CoV-2 and common cold coronavirus spike proteins. What the work shows at the level of the full study, not this receptor alone: Although the median number of SARS-CoV-2-reactive clonotypes went up from approximately 20 after infection to some 38 after vaccination, the increase was not significant. In convalescent patients, nearly all vaccine-specific clones (304 of 307) were found to be mono-reactive for SARS-CoV-2 spike rather than cross-reactive with common cold coronaviruses. The number of convalescent patients in the study was relatively small, and the study did not examine early timepoints following natural infection. Among convalescent patients, a median around 83% of the SARS-CoV-2-reactive clones seen after vaccination appeared only after vaccination, which suggests priming specific to the vaccine.

Libraries were prepared through PCR. DNA from cultured CD4+ T cells was subjected to TCR sequencing with the Oncomine TCR Beta short-read assay at the Johns Hopkins FTIC core. The QIAamp micro DNA kit was used to extract genomic DNA from the cultured CD4+ T cells. The Oncomine TCR Beta libraries from cultured CD4+ T cells were pooled using unique dual indexes and then sequenced on an Illumina iSeq 100. Per the source publication's procedure: Non-productive sequences were removed, and CDR3s that did not start with C, did not end with F or W, or were shorter than 7 amino acids were discarded. Antigen-specific clonotypes were identified using the MANAFEST web application through comparison of peptide-stimulated wells with reference and other culture wells. For a clone to be called positive, the clone needed an FDR below 0.05, an odds ratio above 5, and a productive frequency above 0.1% in at least two of three replicate wells. A clonotype was classed as cross-reactive if the clonotype showed significant expansion both in SARS-CoV-2 spike wells and in at least one common cold coronavirus spike condition. Similarity between CDR3 sequences was evaluated in R version 3.6.1 using Levenshtein distances (stringdist) and unrooted phylogenetic trees (ape). TCRdb reanalyzed the raw reads on its own, using fastp at Q25 for trimming and MiXCR for clone calling, and kept in-frame beta chains. Entries are consolidated by CDR3 protein sequence, retaining the most common genes and DNA. Clone size and V and J calls follow TCRdb, not the original study. The sample table records 6,000 to 7,000 distinct CDR3 sequences; around three fifths of these occur just once. The ten largest clones capture roughly 23% of the sample.

Remarks on this clonotype: Its cognate antigen has yet to be identified. No much larger clonotype is one base removed from it; base qualities were not supplied.

This specimen's treatment or condition label, per the study, means: approximately nine-day PBMC culture with coronavirus spike peptide pools or control peptides (ViraFEST assay). CD4+ T cells from unexposed donors were collected before the COVID-19 pandemic (2011-2018). To expand antigen-specific T cells with peptide pools and then pick out the expanded clonotypes through TCR sequencing, the study relied on the ViraFEST assay. PBMCs were cultured at approximately 2 million per well in IMDM supplemented with approximately 5.3% human AB serum and roughly 10 IU/ml IL-2, with approximately 9.2 ug/ml peptide pools added. On days 3 and 7, half of the culture medium was replaced with fresh IL-2-containing medium. CD4+ T cells were isolated after about 10 days of culture through negative selection using the EasySep CD4+ T cell isolation kit. As far as cell numbers permitted, CD4+ T cells from unexposed donors were tested for reactivity against SARS-CoV-2 S and N as well as four spike pools from common cold coronaviruses. Ficoll-Paque Plus gradient centrifugation was used to isolate PBMCs from whole blood, and the isolated PBMCs were then either used fresh or cryopreserved at -140C. In general, triplicate wells were set up for every culture condition. The leukapheresis product used for the unexposed donors was purchased from a commercial source.

Reading from cysteine to phenylalanine, the CDR3 counts 13 amino acids. The CDR3 DNA has 39 bases and is translated from base 1. V loses 10 bases, J loses 3 bases, and the germline ends lie 16 bases apart. The chain employs TRBV12-3 or TRBV12-4 and TRBJ2-7, with a tentative D gene TRBD2 over 5 matching bases. The sequence derives from a human donor in good health. Sequences were obtained from CD4+ T cells from blood, cultured in vitro. The nucleotide sequence is TGTGCCACAACCTATAGCGTCGGCTACGAGCAGTACTTC. This translates into CATTYSVGYEQYF.